Shown below are 25 T cell receptor beta chains from a single sample sequenced in a study of T cells after yellow fever vaccination. MiXCR, run by TCRdb on the 5' RACE reads, gives a single entry per CDR3 protein. The repertoire has around 25,000 distinct CDR3 sequences, roughly 4.5% of them found once; the top ten carry roughly two fifths. The specimen comprised PBMCs, either bulk or a sorted T-cell subset (CD4+, CD8+, memory, or dextramer-sorted; not recorded which), sampled on the day of the yellow fever booster vaccination. Source of these receptors: a man aged 18 to 30 who received the YFV17D yellow fever vaccine.

This clonotype was seen repeatedly, ten times or more. The chain couples TRBV5-1 to TRBJ1-1, with D perhaps TRBD1 (6 bases). Trimming removed 1 base from V and 0 bases from J, with 19 bases in between. The CDR3 covers 18 residues. Germline V gives CDR1 SGHRS, CDR2 YFSETQ. The CDR3 coding sequence is TGCGCCAGCAGCTTGTTCCCCCTAAGTGGGGACATGAACACTGAAGCTTTCTTT. This gives the protein CASSLFPLSGDMNTEAFF.

This clonotype was seen ten or more times. The chain carries TRBV10-3 and TRBJ2-7; D may be TRBD1 (5 bases). CDR3 length: 13 residues. V lost 9 bases, J lost 2 bases, and 14 bases lay in between. Germline V gives CDR1 ENHRY, CDR2 SYGVKD. The DNA for the CDR3 is TGTGCCATTGGTGGACACAATACCTACGAGCAGTACTTC. This translates into CAIGGHNTYEQYF.

This clonotype has a count of ten or more. This sequence joins TRBV10-3 and TRBJ1-2; 8 bases line up with TRBD1. This CDR3 region has 14 residues. Germline-derived CDR1 and CDR2 are ENHRY and SYGVKD. J gave up 8 bases and V 3 bases, and 8 bases lay outside the gene matches. CDR3 amino acids: CAISDKQGESGYTF. CDR3 bases: TGTGCCATCAGTGATAAACAGGGGGAAAGCGGCTACACCTTC.

This clonotype was counted many times. The chain has TRBV13 and TRBJ2-7; D is perhaps TRBD1 or TRBD2 (6 bases each). The V gene's germline CDR1 is PRHDT and CDR2 FYEKMQ (reference sequence). There are 15 residues in the CDR3. The V end was cut by 5 bases, the J end by 5 bases, with 19 bases between. This CDR3 reads CASSQRWGARDEQYF. The DNA of the CDR3 is TGTGCCAGCAGCCAAAGGTGGGGGGCGCGGGACGAGCAGTACTTC.

The chain employs TRBV5-1 and TRBJ2-5, with 9 bases that match TRBD2. The CDR3 runs 17 residues. Germline V gene lookup returns CDR1 SGHRS and CDR2 YFSETQ. V shed 0 bases and J 1 base; nucleotides not matched to a gene: 7. CDR3: CASSLAGRGGGQETQYF. In nucleotides, the CDR3 is TGCGCCAGCAGCTTGGCCGGGCGCGGGGGGGGCCAAGAGACCCAGTACTTC.

In its sample, this clonotype was seen many times. The J gene is TRBJ1-1, the V gene TRBV12-3 or TRBV12-4; no clear D. V was pared by 6 bases and J by 0 bases, with 11 bases between. CDR3 length equals 14 residues. The CDR3 spells CASSYQVMNTEAFF. For the CDR3, the DNA is TGTGCCAGCAGCTACCAGGTAATGAACACTGAAGCTTTCTTT.

This clonotype came up many times. The chain joins TRBV12-3 or TRBV12-4 to TRBJ1-6; TRBD1 agrees at 12 bases. This CDR3 has 16 amino acids. The V gene end was trimmed by 7 bases and the J gene end by 7 bases; junction bases not matched to a gene: 8. The CDR3 DNA sequence: TGTGCCAGCACCGACGGGACAGGGGGCCGGAATTCACCCCTCCACTTT. Its protein product is CASTDGTGGRNSPLHF.

CDR3 DNA: TGCGCCAGCAGTGAGTACCCAGGGGGCACAGATACGCAGTATTTT. Translating gives CASSEYPGGTDTQYF. The chain is built from TRBV10-2 and TRBJ2-3, with D perhaps matching TRBD1 (6 bases). Germline assignment: CDR1 WSHSY and CDR2 SAAADI. The CDR3 is 15 amino acids. Trimming shortened V by 1 base and J by 1 base, and 9 bases separated the two germline ends.

This clonotype has at least ten counts. The chain is built from TRBV9 and TRBJ2-3; no clear D. The germline gives CDR1 SGDLS, CDR2 YYNGEE. V lost 0 bases and J 0 bases, leaving 8 bases between the germline ends. The CDR3 has 15 amino acids. The CDR3 protein is CASSVAPSSTDTQYF. The CDR3 DNA reads as TGTGCCAGCAGCGTAGCCCCCTCTAGCACAGATACGCAGTATTTT.

This clonotype was seen repeatedly, ten times or more. This rearrangement joins TRBV6-2 or TRBV6-3 to TRBJ2-2; a possible D gene is TRBD1 (6 bases). V gave up 5 bases and J gave up 6 bases, with 10 bases separating them. Germline values: CDR1 MNHEY, CDR2 SVGEGT. The length of the CDR3 is 13 residues. The CDR3 sequence: CASSHRVSGELFF. The DNA of the CDR3 is TGTGCCAGCAGTCACAGGGTCTCCGGGGAGCTGTTTTTT.

This clonotype was counted ten times or more. The rearrangement joins TRBV12-3 or TRBV12-4 to TRBJ1-6; D is unresolved. The CDR3 has 15 amino acids. The germline V and J ends were trimmed by 5 bases and 3 bases, with 11 bases remaining between them. The CDR3 here is CASSIRADYNSPLHF. CDR3 DNA sequence: TGTGCCAGCAGTATCCGGGCCGACTATAATTCACCCCTCCACTTT.

This clonotype was detected ten times or more. The V gene is TRBV6-5, the J gene TRBJ2-2; a possible D gene is TRBD2 (5 bases). The germline V gene has CDR1 MNHEY and CDR2 SVGAGI. This CDR3 contains 13 residues. V dropped 4 bases and J dropped 8 bases, with 11 bases sitting between them. CDR3 DNA: TGTGCCAGCAGTTTTCGGGGTGAGGGGGAGCTGTTTTTT. Its translation: CASSFRGEGELFF.

This clonotype was observed at least ten times. The chain couples TRBV5-1 to TRBJ1-4; D gene unclear. Germline CDR1 SGHRS, CDR2 YFSETQ. V lost 7 bases and J 3 bases, leaving 10 bases between the germline ends. The CDR3 has 13 amino acids. CDR3 region: CASGKEANEKLFF. For the CDR3, the DNA is TGCGCCAGCGGGAAAGAAGCTAATGAAAAACTGTTTTTT. Combining the CDR3 with reference TRBV5-1 and TRBJ1-4 gives the whole variable domain KAGVTQTPRYLIKTRGQQVTLSCSPISGHRSVSWYQQTPGQGLQFLFEYFSETQRNKGNFPGRFSGRQFSNSRSEMNVSTLELGDSALYLCASGKEANEKLFFGSGTQLSVL.

The chain carries TRBV11-3 and TRBJ2-3, with D unclear. Per the germline V gene, CDR1 is SGHNT and CDR2 is YENEEA. The CDR3 length is 13 residues. Trimming pared 1 base from V and 4 bases from J, leaving 6 bases between. The CDR3 region has the DNA TGTGCCAGCAGCTTAGGGTACGCAGATACGCAGTATTTT. This codes for CASSLGYADTQYF.

The sample holds many counts of this clonotype. This chain links TRBV9 with TRBJ2-5; 8 bases line up with TRBD1. Germline lookup yields CDR1 SGDLS and CDR2 YYNGEE. The junction had 9 bases not matched to a gene; V was cut back by 0 bases and J by 5 bases. This CDR3 has 16 amino acids. The CDR3 sequence: CASSVASQGAGETQYF. The CDR3 nucleotides read TGTGCCAGCAGCGTAGCTTCCCAGGGGGCGGGGGAGACCCAGTACTTC. Filled out from reference TRBV9 and TRBJ2-5, the complete variable domain reads DSGVTQTPKHLITATGQRVTLRCSPRSGDLSVYWYQQSLDQGLQFLIQYYNGEERAKGNILERFSAQQFPDLHSELNLSSLELGDSALYFCASSVASQGAGETQYFGPGTRLLVL.

This clonotype was counted many times. The CDR3 loop reads CSARVPGLPSDTQYF. DNA of the CDR3: TGCAGTGCTAGAGTACCGGGACTTCCGTCGGATACGCAGTATTTT. V gene TRBV20-1 combines with J gene TRBJ2-3; weak D call: TRBD2 (6 bases). From germline, CDR1 is DFQATT and CDR2 SNEGSKA (reference sequence). The length of the CDR3 is 15 residues. The ends were cut back, 1 base at V and 6 bases at J, with 17 bases in the middle.

This clonotype was seen ten or more times. The chain joins TRBV6-1 to TRBJ2-7; TRBD1 matches at 7 bases. CDR1 and CDR2 (germline): MNHNS, SASEGT. J gave up 5 bases and V 8 bases, and 6 bases lay outside the gene matches. The CDR3 runs 12 residues. CDR3 sequence reads: CASLLQGNEQYF. CDR3 DNA sequence: TGTGCCAGCCTCCTACAGGGGAACGAGCAGTACTTC.

This clonotype was counted ten times or more. The rearrangement links TRBV29-1 to TRBJ2-2, with D tentatively TRBD1 (5 bases). The CDR3 covers 14 residues. Deletions cut 5 bases from V and 0 bases from J, with 10 bases between. Germline loops: CDR1 SQVTM, CDR2 ANQGSEA. The CDR3 coding sequence is TGCAGCGTTCGACAGACCACGAACACCGGGGAGCTGTTTTTT. This codes for CSVRQTTNTGELFF.

This clonotype was seen repeatedly, ten times or more. The V and J genes are TRBV2 and TRBJ1-6; D not resolved. Trimming removed 3 bases from V and 10 bases from J, with 13 bases in between. Germline V gives CDR1 SNHLY, CDR2 FYNNEI. The CDR3 contains 14 residues. CDR3 in amino acids: CASSDLSSESPLHF. CDR3 coding DNA: TGTGCCAGCAGTGATCTCAGCTCAGAATCACCCCTCCACTTT.

This clonotype was counted only a few times. This rearrangement joins TRBV12-3 or TRBV12-4 to TRBJ1-4; TRBD1 agrees at 10 bases. After removal of 5 bases from V and 5 bases from J, the junction contained 2 bases not matched to a gene. The length of the CDR3 is 14 residues. DNA of the CDR3: TGTGCCAGCAGTCAGGGACAGGGGAATGAAAAACTGTTTTTT. It yields the protein CASSQGQGNEKLFF.

In its sample, this clonotype ranks as medium-sized. V gene TRBV4-2 combines with J gene TRBJ2-2; D may match TRBD1 or TRBD2 (5 bases each). This CDR3 has 16 amino acids. Germline V gene data show CDR1 as LGHNA and CDR2 as YNFKEQ. Deletions cut 0 bases from V and 4 bases from J, with 12 bases between. This CDR3 reads CASSQEGDPSTGELFF. The DNA of the CDR3 is TGTGCCAGCAGCCAAGAGGGGGACCCCTCCACCGGGGAGCTGTTTTTT.

Many counts were recorded for this clonotype. The chain employs TRBV7-2 and TRBJ2-7, with TRBD1 matching over 7 bases. The junction had 9 bases not matched to a gene; V was cut back by 4 bases and J by 6 bases. In germline, CDR1 is SGHTA, CDR2 FQGNSA. This CDR3 contains 14 residues. The chain's CDR3 is CASSSRQGTGEQYF. CDR3 DNA sequence: TGTGCCAGCAGCTCCCGACAGGGTACGGGCGAGCAGTACTTC.

This clonotype qualifies as medium-sized. The rearrangement links TRBV29-1 to TRBJ2-3; a possible D gene is TRBD2 (7 bases). Germline V lookup: CDR1 SQVTM, CDR2 ANQGSEA. The CDR3 totals 14 residues. V dropped 5 bases and J dropped 1 base, with 13 bases sitting between them. The CDR3 reads CSVSRGRGTDTQYF. CDR3 DNA: TGCAGCGTTTCAAGGGGGAGGGGCACAGATACGCAGTATTTT.

In its sample, this clonotype is medium-sized. The rearrangement joins TRBV29-1 to TRBJ1-3; D gene ambiguous. Per germline, CDR1 SQVTM and CDR2 ANQGSEA. The CDR3 covers 13 residues. V was shortened by 2 bases and J by 0 bases, with 5 bases between the two germline ends. CDR3 amino acids: CSVEPGSGNTIYF. CDR3 nucleotides: TGCAGCGTTGAACCAGGCTCTGGAAACACCATATATTTT.

This rearrangement joins TRBV5-6 to TRBJ2-7, with 8 nucleotides matching TRBD1. The CDR3 consists of 14 residues. CDR1 and CDR2 from the germline V gene are SGHDT and YYEEEE. Trimming at V came to 3 bases and at J to 1 base, leaving 3 bases not matched to a gene. CDR3 coding DNA: TGTGCCAGCAGCTCCCGGGACAGGTCCTACGAGCAGTACGTC. Its translation: CASSSRDRSYEQYV.